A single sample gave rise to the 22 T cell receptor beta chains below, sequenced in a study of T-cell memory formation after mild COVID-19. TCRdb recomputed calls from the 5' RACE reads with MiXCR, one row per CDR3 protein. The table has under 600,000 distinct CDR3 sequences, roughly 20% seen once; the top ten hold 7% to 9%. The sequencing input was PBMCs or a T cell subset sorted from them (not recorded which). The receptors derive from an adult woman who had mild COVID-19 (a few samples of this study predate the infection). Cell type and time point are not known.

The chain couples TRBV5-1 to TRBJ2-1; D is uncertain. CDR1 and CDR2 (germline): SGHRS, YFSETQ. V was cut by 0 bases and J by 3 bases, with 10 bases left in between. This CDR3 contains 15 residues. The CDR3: CASSLEGQNYNEQFF. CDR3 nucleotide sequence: TGCGCCAGCAGCTTGGAAGGGCAAAACTACAATGAGCAGTTCTTC. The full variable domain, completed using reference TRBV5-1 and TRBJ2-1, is KAGVTQTPRYLIKTRGQQVTLSCSPISGHRSVSWYQQTPGQGLQFLFEYFSETQRNKGNFPGRFSGRQFSNSRSEMNVSTLELGDSALYLCASSLEGQNYNEQFFGPGTRLTVL.

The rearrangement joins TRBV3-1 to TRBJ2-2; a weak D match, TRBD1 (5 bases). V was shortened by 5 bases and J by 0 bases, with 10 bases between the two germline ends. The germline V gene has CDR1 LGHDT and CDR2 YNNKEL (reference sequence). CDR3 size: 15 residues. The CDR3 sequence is CASSSLQANTGELFF. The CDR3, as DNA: TGTGCCAGCAGCTCACTACAGGCGAACACCGGGGAGCTGTTTTTT.

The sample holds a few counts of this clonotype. This CDR3 is CASSQFGTGGDTIYF. The CDR3 DNA is TGCGCCAGCAGCCAATTCGGGACGGGCGGGGACACCATATATTTT. This chain uses TRBV4-1 with TRBJ1-3; tentatively, D is TRBD1 (5 bases). Between the trimmed V and J ends, which lost 2 bases and 8 bases, there was a span of 16 bases. In germline, CDR1 is MGHRA, CDR2 YSYEKL. This CDR3 has 15 amino acids.

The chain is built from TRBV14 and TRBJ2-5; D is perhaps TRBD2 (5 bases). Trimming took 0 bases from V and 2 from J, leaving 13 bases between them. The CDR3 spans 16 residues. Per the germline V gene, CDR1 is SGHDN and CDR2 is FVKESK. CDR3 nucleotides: TGTGCCAGCAGCCAAGACCTTCGGGGATTTCAAGAGACCCAGTACTTC. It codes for CASSQDLRGFQETQYF.

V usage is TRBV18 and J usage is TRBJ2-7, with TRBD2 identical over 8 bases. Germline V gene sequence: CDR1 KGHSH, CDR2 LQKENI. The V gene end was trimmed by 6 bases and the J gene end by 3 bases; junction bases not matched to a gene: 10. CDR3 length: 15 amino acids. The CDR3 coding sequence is TGTGCCAGCTCCCCCGGGGCCAGCGGGAGCTACGAGCAGTACTTC. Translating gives CASSPGASGSYEQYF.

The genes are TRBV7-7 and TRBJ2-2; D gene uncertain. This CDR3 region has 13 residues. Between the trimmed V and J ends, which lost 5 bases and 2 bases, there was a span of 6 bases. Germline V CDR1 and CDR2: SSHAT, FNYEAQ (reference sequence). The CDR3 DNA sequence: TGTGCCAGCAGCATAGTTAACACCGGGGAGCTGTTTTTT. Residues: CASSIVNTGELFF. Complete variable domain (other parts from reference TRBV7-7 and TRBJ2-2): GAGVSQSPRYKVTKRGQDVTLRCDPISSHATLYWYQQALGQGPEFLTYFNYEAQPDKSGLPSDRFSAERPEGSISTLTIQRTEQRDSAMYRCASSIVNTGELFFGEGSRLTVL.

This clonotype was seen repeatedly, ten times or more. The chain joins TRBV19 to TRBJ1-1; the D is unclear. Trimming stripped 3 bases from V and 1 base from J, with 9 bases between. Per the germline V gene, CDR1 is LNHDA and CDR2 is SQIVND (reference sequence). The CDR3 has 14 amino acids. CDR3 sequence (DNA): TGTGCCAGTAGTATCCCAGCAGGGAACACTGAAGCTTTCTTT. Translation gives CASSIPAGNTEAFF.

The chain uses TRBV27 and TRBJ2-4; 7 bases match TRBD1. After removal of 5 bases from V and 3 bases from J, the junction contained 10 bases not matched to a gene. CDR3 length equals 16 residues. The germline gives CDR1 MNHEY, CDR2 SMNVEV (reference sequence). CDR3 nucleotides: TGTGCCAGCAGTCCCACCGGGACAGTTGTCAAAAACATTCAGTACTTC. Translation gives CASSPTGTVVKNIQYF.

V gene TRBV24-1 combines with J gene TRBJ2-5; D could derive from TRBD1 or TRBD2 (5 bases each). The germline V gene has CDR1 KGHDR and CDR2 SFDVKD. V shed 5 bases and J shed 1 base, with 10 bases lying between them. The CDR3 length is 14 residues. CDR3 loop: CATSGGVIQETQYF. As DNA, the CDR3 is TGTGCCACCAGTGGAGGGGTGATCCAAGAGACCCAGTACTTC.

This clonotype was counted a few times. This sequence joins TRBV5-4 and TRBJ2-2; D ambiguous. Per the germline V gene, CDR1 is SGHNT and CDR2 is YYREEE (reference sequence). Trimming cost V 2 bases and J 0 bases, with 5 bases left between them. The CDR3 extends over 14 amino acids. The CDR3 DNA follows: TGTGCCAGCAGCTTCGACTCGAACACCGGGGAGCTGTTTTTT. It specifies CASSFDSNTGELFF.

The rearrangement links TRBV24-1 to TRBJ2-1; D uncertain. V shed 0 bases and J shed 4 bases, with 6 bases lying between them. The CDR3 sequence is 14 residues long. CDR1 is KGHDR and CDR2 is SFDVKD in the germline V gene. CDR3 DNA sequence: TGTGCCACCAGTGATTTGGAACAGTACAATGAGCAGTTCTTC. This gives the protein CATSDLEQYNEQFF.

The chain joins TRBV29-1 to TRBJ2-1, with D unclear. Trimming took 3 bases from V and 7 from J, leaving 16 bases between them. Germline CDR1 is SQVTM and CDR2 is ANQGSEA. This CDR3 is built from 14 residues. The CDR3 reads CSVELVQRQNEQFF. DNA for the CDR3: TGCAGCGTTGAGTTGGTACAGAGGCAGAATGAGCAGTTCTTC.

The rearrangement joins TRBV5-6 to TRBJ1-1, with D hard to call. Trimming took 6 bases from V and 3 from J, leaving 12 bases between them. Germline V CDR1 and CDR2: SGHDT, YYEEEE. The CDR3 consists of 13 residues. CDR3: CASTQGLDTEAFF. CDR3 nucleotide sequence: TGTGCCAGCACCCAAGGACTGGACACTGAAGCTTTCTTT. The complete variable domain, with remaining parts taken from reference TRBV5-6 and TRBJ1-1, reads DAGVTQSPTHLIKTRGQQVTLRCSPKSGHDTVSWYQQALGQGPQFIFQYYEEEERQRGNFPDRFSGHQFPNYSSELNVNALLLGDSALYLCASTQGLDTEAFFGQGTRLTVV.

Here the CDR3 reads CASSPRQTGPTGELFF. In nucleotides, the CDR3 is TGTGCCAGCTCACCACGCCAGACAGGGCCCACCGGGGAGCTGTTTTTT. V gene TRBV18 combines with J gene TRBJ2-2; 7 bases agree with TRBD1. The trim removed 1 base at V and 4 bases at J, leaving 6 bases unmatched. The CDR3 runs 16 residues. The germline V gene has CDR1 KGHSH and CDR2 LQKENI.

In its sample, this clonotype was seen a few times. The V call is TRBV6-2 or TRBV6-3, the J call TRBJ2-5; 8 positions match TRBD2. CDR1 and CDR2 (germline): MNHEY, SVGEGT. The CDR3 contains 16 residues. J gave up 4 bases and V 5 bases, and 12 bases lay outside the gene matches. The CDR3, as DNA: TGTGCCAGCAGTCAAGGACTAGCTCGTGCGGTAGAGACCCAGTACTTC. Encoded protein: CASSQGLARAVETQYF.

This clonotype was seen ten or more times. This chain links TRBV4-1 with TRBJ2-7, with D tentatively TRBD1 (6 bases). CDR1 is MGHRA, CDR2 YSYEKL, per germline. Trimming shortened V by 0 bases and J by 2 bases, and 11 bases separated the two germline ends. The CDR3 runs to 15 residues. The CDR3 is CASSQEGGLPYEQYF. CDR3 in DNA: TGCGCCAGCAGCCAAGAAGGGGGTTTACCCTACGAGCAGTACTTC.

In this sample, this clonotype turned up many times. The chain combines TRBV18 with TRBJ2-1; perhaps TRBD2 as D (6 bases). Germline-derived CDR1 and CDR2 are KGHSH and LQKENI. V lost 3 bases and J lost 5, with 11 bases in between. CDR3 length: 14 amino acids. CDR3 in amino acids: CASSPWDSDNEQFF. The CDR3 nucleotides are TGTGCCAGCTCACCGTGGGACTCGGACAATGAGCAGTTCTTC.

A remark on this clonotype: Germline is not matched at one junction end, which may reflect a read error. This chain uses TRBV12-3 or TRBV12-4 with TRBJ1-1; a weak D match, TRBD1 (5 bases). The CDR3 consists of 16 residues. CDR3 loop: CAISFPLGTGNTEAFF. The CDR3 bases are TGTGCCATCAGTTTCCCCCTCGGGACGGGGAACACTGAAGCTTTCTTT.

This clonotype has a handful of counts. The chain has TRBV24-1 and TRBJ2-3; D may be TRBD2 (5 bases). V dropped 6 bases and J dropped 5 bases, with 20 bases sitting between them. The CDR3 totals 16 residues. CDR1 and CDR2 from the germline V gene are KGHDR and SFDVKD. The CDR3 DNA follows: TGTGCCACCAGTCCCTATAGTACTAGTTTCGAAGATACGCAGTATTTT. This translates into CATSPYSTSFEDTQYF.

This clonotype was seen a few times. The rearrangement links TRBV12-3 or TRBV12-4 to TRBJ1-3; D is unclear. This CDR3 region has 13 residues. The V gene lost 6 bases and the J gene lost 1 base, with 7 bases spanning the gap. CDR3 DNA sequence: TGTGCCAGCAGGTTAACATCTGGAAACACCATATATTTT. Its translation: CASRLTSGNTIYF.

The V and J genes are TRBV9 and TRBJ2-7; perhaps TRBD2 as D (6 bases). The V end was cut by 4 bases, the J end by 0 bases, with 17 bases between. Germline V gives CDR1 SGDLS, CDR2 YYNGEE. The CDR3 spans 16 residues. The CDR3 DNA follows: TGTGCCAGCAGCTTATCTACGGGGGACGGCTCCTACGAGCAGTACTTC. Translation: CASSLSTGDGSYEQYF.

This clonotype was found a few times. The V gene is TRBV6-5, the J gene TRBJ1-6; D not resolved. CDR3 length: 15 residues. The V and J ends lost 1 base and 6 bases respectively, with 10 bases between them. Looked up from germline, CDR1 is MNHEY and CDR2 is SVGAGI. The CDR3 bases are TGTGCCAGCAGTTACTGGCAGCGCCGTAATTCACCCCTCCACTTT. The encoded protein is CASSYWQRRNSPLHF.